One and the same sample provided the 29 T cell receptor beta chains below, sequenced in a study of T cells in Graves' hyperthyroidism and ophthalmopathy. Amplification of TCR beta CDR3 regions was performed using RNA transcripts as template. A set of HTBI primers served as the primers for a first-round RT-PCR of the TCR CDR3. TCRdb reanalysed the multiplex PCR reads using MiXCR and keeps one entry per CDR3 protein. Of roughly 740,000 distinct CDR3 sequences listed, around 15% are singletons. Sequenced material: blood. These receptors all stem from a man younger than 30 with Graves' hyperthyroidism.

The gene calls are TRBV27 and TRBJ2-3; TRBD2 is a possible D gene (5 bases). The germline V gene encodes CDR1 MNHEY and CDR2 SMNVEV (reference sequence). The CDR3 contains 18 residues. Deletions cut 6 bases from V and 2 bases from J, with 24 bases between. The CDR3, as DNA: TGTGCCAGCAGCTACCGGAGCGGACGACCCCTGAACACAGATACGCAGTATTTT. Amino acid sequence: CASSYRSGRPLNTDTQYF.

This clonotype was seen ten or more times. This chain connects TRBV3-1 to TRBJ2-1, with 7 bases matching TRBD1. Germline lookup yields CDR1 LGHDT and CDR2 YNNKEL (reference sequence). V trimming: 1 base; J trimming: 5 bases; junction bases outside the gene matches: 8. This CDR3 contains 16 residues. Written as DNA, the CDR3 is TGTGCCAGCAGCCAAGGACAGGGTTTCGTCCACAATGAGCAGTTCTTC. Amino acid sequence: CASSQGQGFVHNEQFF.

There are a few counts of this clonotype. The chain links TRBV12-3 or TRBV12-4 to TRBJ2-2; 9 positions match TRBD1. V shed 6 bases and J 7 bases; nucleotides not matched to a gene: 6. This CDR3 is built from 14 residues. The CDR3 DNA reads TGTGCCAGCAGGAGGGACAGGGCAAGCGGGGAGCTGTTTTTT. The encoded protein is CASRRDRASGELFF.

This clonotype was found a few times. J is TRBJ2-7 and V is TRBV4-1; TRBD1 agrees at 7 bases. This CDR3 has 14 amino acids. The trim removed 6 bases at V and 0 bases at J, leaving 5 bases unmatched. CDR1 and CDR2 from the germline V gene are MGHRA and YSYEKL. CDR3 sequence (DNA): TGCGCCAGCAGAGACCGGGACAGCTCCTACGAGCAGTACTTC. It specifies CASRDRDSSYEQYF.

The rearrangement uses TRBV20-1 and TRBJ2-1; 7 bases align to TRBD2. V dropped 2 bases and J dropped 5; count of bases not matched to a gene: 15. CDR1 is DFQATT, CDR2 SNEGSKA, per germline (reference sequence). The CDR3 loop spans 17 amino acids. CDR3 sequence reads: CSARPQLGDYRNNEQFF. In DNA form, the CDR3 reads TGCAGTGCTAGACCCCAGTTAGGGGACTACCGGAACAATGAGCAGTTCTTC.

This clonotype was counted at least ten times. The chain employs TRBV28 and TRBJ1-1, with 7 bases fitting TRBD1. CDR1 and CDR2 (germline): MDHEN, SYDVKM. The CDR3 covers 17 residues. With V trimmed by 3 bases and J by 4 bases, 14 bases remained unmatched. This chain's CDR3 is CASSFRTGAGSSTEAFF. In nucleotides, the CDR3 is TGTGCCAGCAGTTTCAGAACAGGGGCGGGTTCGAGCACTGAAGCTTTCTTT.

This clonotype was counted ten times or more. The genes are TRBV28 and TRBJ1-4; D possibly corresponds to TRBD1 (5 bases). The CDR3 extends over 16 amino acids. CDR1 MDHEN and CDR2 SYDVKM come from the germline V gene. With 5 bases removed from V and 5 bases from J, the gap between germline ends came to 18 bases. The DNA of the CDR3 is TGTGCCAGCAGTCCCCCCGGGGGGGGTCGAAATGAAAAACTGTTTTTT. As protein: CASSPPGGGRNEKLFF.

This clonotype was counted only a few times. This chain connects TRBV18 to TRBJ2-5; D remains ambiguous. Germline CDR1 is KGHSH and CDR2 is LQKENI. Trimming left V 1 base short and J 3 bases short, with 6 bases between. This CDR3 comprises 13 residues. The CDR3 loop is CASSPLAKETQYF. The CDR3, as DNA: TGTGCCAGCTCACCACTGGCCAAAGAGACCCAGTACTTC.

This clonotype was observed many times. V is TRBV28 and J is TRBJ1-1; the match to TRBD1 covers 9 bases. V lost 4 bases and J lost 4; bases outside the gene matches: 7. Germline lookup yields CDR1 MDHEN and CDR2 SYDVKM. The CDR3 is 15 amino acids. The CDR3 reads CASSSLETGGTEAFF. CDR3 sequence (DNA): TGTGCCAGCAGTTCACTAGAGACAGGGGGCACTGAAGCTTTCTTT.

This clonotype was observed a handful of times. The genes are TRBV20-1 and TRBJ2-1; D is possibly TRBD2 (6 bases). Germline V lookup: CDR1 DFQATT, CDR2 SNEGSKA (reference sequence). This CDR3 spans 17 amino acids. Trimming took off 0 bases at V and 6 bases at J, with 21 bases between the two ends. The CDR3 bases are TGCAGTGCTAGAGATGTATTTGGGAGGTCCAGCCTCAATGAGCAGTTCTTC. Encoded protein: CSARDVFGRSSLNEQFF.

This clonotype was seen ten or more times. The gene calls are TRBV3-1 and TRBJ2-5, with 7 bases lining up with TRBD1. The germline gives CDR1 LGHDT, CDR2 YNNKEL (reference sequence). This CDR3 has 15 amino acids. Trimming cost V 0 bases and J 4 bases; bases outside gene matches: 5. The CDR3 nucleotides read TGTGCCAGCAGCCAAGAAATCCGGACAGGAGAGACCCAGTACTTC. Its protein is CASSQEIRTGETQYF.

This clonotype came up many times. The gene calls are TRBV27 and TRBJ2-3; D uncertain. CDR1 is MNHEY and CDR2 is SMNVEV in the germline V gene (reference sequence). CDR3 length: 12 amino acids. V lost 3 bases to trimming and J lost 5 bases, with 6 bases between them. The CDR3 loop reads CASSFRLDTQYF. CDR3 nucleotide sequence: TGTGCCAGCAGTTTCCGTTTAGATACGCAGTATTTT.

This clonotype appeared a few times. The rearrangement joins TRBV2 to TRBJ1-5; no clear D gene. In germline, CDR1 is SNHLY, CDR2 FYNNEI. Trimming pared 1 base from V and 6 bases from J, leaving 7 bases between. The CDR3 is 13 residues long. In nucleotides, the CDR3 is TGTGCCAGCAGTGAAGGTCCGGGTCAGCCCCAGCATTTT. Translated: CASSEGPGQPQHF.

The chain combines TRBV28 with TRBJ1-3, with 8 bases that match TRBD1. Germline V CDR1 and CDR2: MDHEN, SYDVKM. Trimming took 2 bases from V and 0 from J; bases not matched to a gene: 9. The CDR3 is 18 residues long. The CDR3 DNA reads TGTGCCAGCAGTTTAAGACTGGGACAGGATTACTCTGGAAACACCATATATTTT. Its translation: CASSLRLGQDYSGNTIYF.

This chain joins TRBV9 and TRBJ2-6; 7 bases map to TRBD1. Per germline, CDR1 SGDLS and CDR2 YYNGEE. The CDR3 extends over 18 amino acids. V gave up 4 bases and J gave up 2 bases; unmatched junction bases: 12. This chain's CDR3 is CASSSRPGQGAGANVLTF. CDR3 DNA: TGTGCCAGCAGCTCCCGCCCCGGGCAGGGGGCTGGGGCCAACGTCCTGACTTTC.

This clonotype was found many times. Sequence at one end of the junction differs from germline and may be a read error. This sequence joins TRBV28 and TRBJ2-3, with 8 bases matching TRBD2. CDR1 and CDR2 (germline): MDHEN, SYDVKM. This CDR3 has 14 amino acids. The CDR3 bases are TGTGCCACCAGTACGGGAGGGGGCACAGATACGCAGTATTTT. This sequence encodes CATSTGGGTDTQYF.

This chain uses TRBV7-8 with TRBJ1-2, with D perhaps matching TRBD1 (5 bases). This CDR3 contains 18 residues. Trimming cost V 5 bases and J 0 bases, with 22 bases left between them. Germline CDR1 SGHVS, CDR2 FQNEAQ. The CDR3 DNA follows: TGTGCCAGCAGCCCAGGGAGCCTTCGGGGTACCTCTAACTATGGCTACACCTTC. Its translation: CASSPGSLRGTSNYGYTF.

The chain uses TRBV3-1 and TRBJ2-1, with D possibly matching TRBD2 (5 bases). V gave up 1 base and J gave up 5 bases, with 12 bases separating them. This CDR3 comprises 15 residues. Germline loops: CDR1 LGHDT, CDR2 YNNKEL (reference sequence). CDR3 in DNA: TGTGCCAGCAGCCAAGTTGGCCGAGGGAACAATGAGCAGTTCTTC. This codes for CASSQVGRGNNEQFF.

This clonotype was observed many times. The V and J genes are TRBV29-1 and TRBJ2-7; tentatively, D is TRBD2 (5 bases). The germline V gene encodes CDR1 SQVTM and CDR2 ANQGSEA. The CDR3 spans 12 residues. V lost 6 bases, J lost 7 bases, and 16 bases lay in between. The CDR3 bases are TGCAGCGTGTGGCAGGCGGGCGGAGAGCAGTACTTC. This gives the protein CSVWQAGGEQYF.

On this clonotype itself: A clone one base away is much larger, so this may be a read error. This chain connects TRBV30 to TRBJ2-7; D remains unclear. Germline lookup yields CDR1 GTSNPN and CDR2 SVGIG (reference sequence). Trimming removed 5 bases from V and 7 bases from J, with 18 bases in between. The CDR3 sequence is 13 residues long. The CDR3 protein is CAWGGEVVGEQYF. The CDR3 DNA reads as TGTGCCTGGGGTGGCGAGGTTGTAGGGGAGCAGTACTTC.

In this sample, this clonotype turned up many times. The chain combines TRBV28 with TRBJ2-6, with TRBD1 matching 8 bases. CDR1 is MDHEN, CDR2 SYDVKM, per germline. The CDR3 consists of 16 residues. The trim removed 6 bases at V and 1 base at J, leaving 5 bases unmatched. The CDR3 is CASSEQGESGANVLTF. In DNA form, the CDR3 reads TGTGCCAGCAGCGAACAGGGGGAATCTGGGGCCAACGTCCTGACTTTC. Full variable domain (rest looked up from reference TRBV28 and TRBJ2-6): DVKVTQSSRYLVKRTGEKVFLECVQDMDHENMFWYRQDPGLGLRLIYFSYDVKMKEKGDIPEGYSVSREKKERFSLILESASTNQTSMYLCASSEQGESGANVLTFGAGSRLTVL.

This clonotype was seen repeatedly, ten times or more. The chain has TRBV5-1 and TRBJ1-4; D is uncertain. Germline V gene lookup returns CDR1 SGHRS and CDR2 YFSETQ. The ends were cut back, 0 bases at V and 8 bases at J, with 17 bases in the middle. The CDR3 contains 16 residues. The chain's CDR3 is CASSLAGRLDSEKLFF. CDR3 bases: TGCGCCAGCAGCTTGGCCGGCAGGCTAGACTCCGAAAAACTGTTTTTT.

The rearrangement links TRBV6-2 or TRBV6-3 to TRBJ1-2; D is ambiguous. This CDR3 has 15 amino acids. Germline CDR1 and CDR2: MNHEY and SVGEGT. Trimming stripped 4 bases from V and 0 bases from J, with 12 bases between. CDR3 residues: CASSSGRKANYGYTF. The DNA of the CDR3 is TGTGCCAGCAGTTCGGGTCGAAAAGCTAACTATGGCTACACCTTC.

This clonotype was counted many times. The CDR3 nucleotides are TGTGCCAGCAGTCTTGGAGAGCCCTATAGCAATCAGCCCCAGCATTTT. It is translated as CASSLGEPYSNQPQHF. J is TRBJ1-5 and V is TRBV28; D gene ambiguous. The germline V gene has CDR1 MDHEN and CDR2 SYDVKM. Trimming pared 5 bases from V and 0 bases from J, leaving 14 bases between. This CDR3 contains 16 residues.

This clonotype was seen a handful of times. The chain is built from TRBV12-3 or TRBV12-4 and TRBJ1-2, with 9 positions matching TRBD1. The CDR3 extends over 13 amino acids. Trimming cost V 6 bases and J 8 bases; bases outside gene matches: 7. The CDR3: CASSRDRAGGYTF. CDR3 DNA sequence: TGTGCCAGCAGCCGGGACAGGGCGGGAGGCTACACCTTC.

This clonotype was recorded many times. The chain combines TRBV11-2 with TRBJ2-3, with 7 positions matching TRBD1. The junction had 6 bases not matched to a gene; V was cut back by 4 bases and J by 5 bases. Germline CDR1 SGHAT, CDR2 FQNNGV. The CDR3 loop spans 14 amino acids. The CDR3 sequence: CASSSRGGQDTQYF. The DNA of the CDR3 is TGTGCCAGCAGCTCCAGAGGGGGCCAAGATACGCAGTATTTT.

This clonotype was observed a handful of times. The chain combines TRBV3-1 with TRBJ1-1; D is ambiguous. Germline values: CDR1 LGHDT, CDR2 YNNKEL (reference sequence). Trimming pared 4 bases from V and 6 bases from J, leaving 9 bases between. The CDR3 runs to 12 residues. In DNA form, the CDR3 reads TGTGCCAGCAGCCGCGGGGAAGCTGAAGCTTTCTTT. This encodes CASSRGEAEAFF.

This clonotype has a handful of counts. The chain joins TRBV19 to TRBJ2-7, with D possibly being TRBD2 (6 bases). Looked up from germline, CDR1 is LNHDA and CDR2 is SQIVND (reference sequence). The CDR3 is made up of 13 amino acids. V lost 4 bases and J 2 bases, leaving 9 bases between the germline ends. The CDR3 here is CASSKDYTYEQYF. CDR3 DNA: TGTGCCAGTAGTAAGGACTACACCTACGAGCAGTACTTC.

The gene calls are TRBV29-1 and TRBJ1-2; 7 nucleotides agree with TRBD1. The CDR3 extends over 13 amino acids. The germline gives CDR1 SQVTM, CDR2 ANQGSEA. V trimming: 2 bases; J trimming: 8 bases; junction bases outside the gene matches: 8. The CDR3 loop reads CSVEMRGRWGYTF. The CDR3 DNA sequence: TGCAGCGTTGAAATGAGGGGGCGGTGGGGCTACACCTTC. Full variable domain (remainder filled in from reference TRBV29-1 and TRBJ1-2): SAVISQKPSRDICQRGTSLTIQCQVDSQVTMMFWYRQQPGQSLTLIATANQGSEATYESGFVIDKFPISRPNLTFSTLTVSNMSPEDSSIYLCSVEMRGRWGYTFGSGTRLTVV.